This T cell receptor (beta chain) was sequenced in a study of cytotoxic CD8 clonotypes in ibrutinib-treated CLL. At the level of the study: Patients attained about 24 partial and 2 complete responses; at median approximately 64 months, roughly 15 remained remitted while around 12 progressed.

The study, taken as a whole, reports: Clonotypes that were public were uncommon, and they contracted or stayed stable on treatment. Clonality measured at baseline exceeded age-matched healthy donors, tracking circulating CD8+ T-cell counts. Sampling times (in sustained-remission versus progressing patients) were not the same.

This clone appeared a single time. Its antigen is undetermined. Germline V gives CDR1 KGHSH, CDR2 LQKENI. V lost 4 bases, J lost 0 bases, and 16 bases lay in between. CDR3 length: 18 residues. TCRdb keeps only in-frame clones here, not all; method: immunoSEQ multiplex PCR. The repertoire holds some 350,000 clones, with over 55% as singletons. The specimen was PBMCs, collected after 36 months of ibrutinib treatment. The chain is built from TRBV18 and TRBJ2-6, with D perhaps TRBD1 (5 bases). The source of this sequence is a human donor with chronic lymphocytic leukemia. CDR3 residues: CASSQQALPLSGANVLTF. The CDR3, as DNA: TGTGCCAGCTCACAACAGGCCTTACCCCTCTCTGGGGCCAACGTCCTGACTTTC.